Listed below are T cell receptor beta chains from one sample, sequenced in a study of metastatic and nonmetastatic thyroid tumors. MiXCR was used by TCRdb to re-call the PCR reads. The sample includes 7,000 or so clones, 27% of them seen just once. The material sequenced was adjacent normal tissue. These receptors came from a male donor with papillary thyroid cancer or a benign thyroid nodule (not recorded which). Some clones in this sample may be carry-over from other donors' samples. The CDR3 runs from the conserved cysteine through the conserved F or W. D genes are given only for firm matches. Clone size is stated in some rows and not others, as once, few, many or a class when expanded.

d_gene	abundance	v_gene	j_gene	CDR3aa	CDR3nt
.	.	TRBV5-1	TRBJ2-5	CASSLVQDQETQYF	TGCGCCAGCAGCTTGGTTCAGGACCAAGAGACCCAGTACTTC
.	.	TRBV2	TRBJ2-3	CASNPTGEGDTQYF	TGTGCCAGCAATCCGACAGGGGAGGGAGATACGCAGTATTTT
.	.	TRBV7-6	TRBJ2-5	CASSPLRQETQYF	TGTGCCAGCAGCCCTCTCCGCCAAGAGACCCAGTACTTC
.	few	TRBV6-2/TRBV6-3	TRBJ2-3	CASSRRADCIQPQYF	TGTGCCAGCAGTAGAAGGGCAGATTGTATTCAGCCCCAGTATTTT
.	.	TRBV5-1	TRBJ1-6	CASSSPGQRNSPPHF	TGCGCCAGCAGCTCACCGGGACAACGAAATTCACCCCCCCACTTT
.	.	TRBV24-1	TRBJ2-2	CATSDPPGGGETGELFF	TGTGCCACCAGTGATCCCCCGGGCGGGGGCGAGACCGGGGAGCTGTTTTTT
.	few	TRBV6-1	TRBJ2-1	CASSHRTIGSNEQFF	TGTGCCAGCAGTCACCGAACCATAGGTAGTAATGAGCAGTTCTTC
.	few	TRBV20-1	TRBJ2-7	CSARGFADEQYF	TGCAGTGCTAGAGGGTTCGCGGACGAGCAGTACTTC
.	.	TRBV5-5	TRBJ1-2	CASSLETHEWSYTF	TGTGCCAGCAGCTTGGAGACACACGAGTGGAGCTACACCTTC
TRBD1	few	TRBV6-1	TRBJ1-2	CASTGGGGYTF	TGTGCCAGTACAGGGGGGGGAGGCTACACCTTC
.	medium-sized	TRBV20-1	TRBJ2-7	CSAGPVDSYEQYF	TGCAGTGCAGGCCCGGTGGACTCCTACGAGCAGTACTTC
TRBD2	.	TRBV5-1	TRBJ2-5	CASAGLAGSGGETQYF	TGCGCCAGCGCCGGACTAGCGGGAAGCGGGGGAGAGACCCAGTACTTC
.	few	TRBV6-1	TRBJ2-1	CASSEALRKGFGNEQFF	TGTGCCAGCAGTGAAGCGCTCAGAAAGGGATTTGGCAATGAGCAGTTCTTC
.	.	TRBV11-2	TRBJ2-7	CASSPRPLPYGEQYF	TGTGCCAGCAGCCCGCGACCATTACCCTACGGCGAGCAGTACTTC
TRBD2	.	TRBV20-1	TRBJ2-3	CSARRASGEIDTQYF	TGCAGTGCTCGAAGGGCGAGCGGGGAAATAGATACGCAGTATTTT
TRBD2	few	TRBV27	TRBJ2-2	CASRTSGSPGELFF	TGTGCCAGCAGGACTAGCGGGAGCCCCGGGGAGCTTTTTTTT
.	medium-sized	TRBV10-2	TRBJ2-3	CAARGSTDTQYF	TGCGCCGCAAGGGGGAGCACAGATACGCAGTATTTT
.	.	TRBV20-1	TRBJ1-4	CSASGFHEKLFF	TGCAGTGCTAGCGGGTTTCATGAAAAACTGTTTTTT
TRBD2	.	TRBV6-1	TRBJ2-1	CASSEAAGGGYNEQFF	TGTGCCAGCAGTGAAGCAGCGGGAGGGGGGTACAATGAGCAGTTCTTC